The sequence of this T cell receptor beta chain was determined in a study of T cells in Graves' hyperthyroidism and ophthalmopathy. Study background: The authors collected peripheral blood at initial diagnosis, before any treatment.

It was uncontrolled infection, other autoimmune disease, pregnancy or lactation that excluded patients. The authors took PBMCs from 8.5 to 10 ml fresh peripheral blood. Researchers amplified the TCR beta CDR3 regions from RNA transcripts. In the first-round RT-PCR of the TCR CDR3, the HTBI primer set was used. TCRdb fed the multiplex PCR reads into MiXCR, producing one record per CDR3 protein. The sample records roughly 300,000 distinct CDR3 sequences, 11% to 15% being singletons. This CDR3 has 14 residues. The V and J ends lost 2 bases and 6 bases respectively, with 14 bases between them. The germline V gene encodes CDR1 DFQATT and CDR2 SNEGSKA (reference sequence). Concerning this clonotype: Antigen unknown.

Points from the study as a whole: Ophthalmopathy prediction by the model preceded onset by a median about 6 months.

The sequenced material came from blood. The rearrangement links TRBV20-1 to TRBJ2-1; D is undetermined. The source of this sequence is a woman younger than 45 with Graves' hyperthyroidism. The CDR3, as DNA: TGCAGTGCTAGATTCGGAGTCAGTTTCAATGAGCAGTTCTTC. Translated: CSARFGVSFNEQFF.